The 11 T cell receptor beta chains below were found in one sample sequenced in a study of post-analysis software for immune sequencing data. Study outcomes and limitations: TRBV5-6, TRBV5-1 and TRBV20-1 were among a handful of TRBV segments more frequent in patients than controls.

Unique-molecular-identifier-tagged TCR beta cDNA libraries were used. TCRdb processed the PCR reads anew with MiXCR; each CDR3 protein has one entry. The sample carries approximately 630,000 distinct CDR3 sequences, around 64% recorded once. These receptors' antigens are unknown. What was sequenced was blood. All receptors come from a girl aged 2 to 9 with multiple sclerosis.

The genes are TRBV10-3 and TRBJ1-1; D is unclear. The germline V and J ends were trimmed by 5 bases and 7 bases, with 11 bases remaining between them. Germline V gene sequence: CDR1 ENHRY, CDR2 SYGVKD. This CDR3 comprises 12 residues. CDR3 amino acids: CAISNWYNEAFF. DNA for the CDR3: TGTGCCATCAGTAATTGGTACAATGAAGCTTTCTTT.

This chain links TRBV12-3 or TRBV12-4 with TRBJ1-2; a possible D gene is TRBD1 (5 bases). The CDR3 is made up of 16 amino acids. V shed 2 bases and J shed 2 bases, with 15 bases lying between them. CDR3 residues: CASSLYPPGRNYGYTF. In DNA, the CDR3 is TGTGCCAGCAGTTTATACCCGCCAGGGAGGAACTATGGCTACACCTTC.

Concerning this clonotype: The junction departs from germline at one end; a sequencing error may be responsible. CDR3 coding DNA: TGTGCCTGCAGCTTACGAGGGGACTACGAGCAGTACTTC. Translation gives CACSLRGDYEQYF. This rearrangement joins TRBV7-3 to TRBJ2-7; TRBD1 or TRBD2 may be the D gene (5 bases each). CDR1 and CDR2 from the germline V gene are SGHTA and FQGTGA. This CDR3 region has 13 residues.

The rearrangement uses TRBV12-3 or TRBV12-4 and TRBJ1-6, with D unresolved. V dropped 4 bases and J dropped 9 bases, with 4 bases sitting between them. The length of the CDR3 is 11 residues. Here the CDR3 reads CASSSGSPLHF. The CDR3 nucleotides are TGTGCCAGCAGTTCCGGTTCACCCCTCCACTTT.

The chain couples TRBV25-1 to TRBJ1-6; D perhaps matches TRBD1 (5 bases). Germline assignment: CDR1 MGHDK and CDR2 SYGVNS. This CDR3 has 15 residues. The germline V and J ends were trimmed by 4 bases and 7 bases, with 14 bases remaining between them. As DNA, the CDR3 is TGTGCCAGCAGTGCGGGGGAACCGAGGAATTCACCCCTCCACTTT. Its protein product is CASSAGEPRNSPLHF.

This clonotype was recorded a few times. This chain links TRBV7-2 with TRBJ2-1; D is undetermined. This CDR3 region has 12 residues. Germline V CDR1 and CDR2: SGHTA, FQGNSA. The germline V and J ends were trimmed by 2 bases and 8 bases, with 7 bases remaining between them. CDR3 region: CASSLIGYEQFF. DNA of the CDR3: TGTGCCAGCAGCTTAATCGGGTATGAGCAGTTCTTC.

The chain uses TRBV7-2 and TRBJ2-1, with 7 bases fitting TRBD1. CDR3 length: 15 residues. J lost 0 bases, V lost 5 bases, and 4 bases had no gene match. Germline V lookup: CDR1 SGHTA, CDR2 FQGNSA. This CDR3 is CASSVRQGSYNEQFF. The CDR3 coding sequence is TGTGCCAGCAGCGTCCGACAGGGCTCCTACAATGAGCAGTTCTTC.

This clonotype was counted only a few times. The rearrangement joins TRBV9 to TRBJ2-1, with a tentative D call TRBD1 (6 bases). Germline CDR1 reads SGDLS; CDR2 reads YYNGEE. Deletions cut 4 bases from V and 8 bases from J, with 19 bases between. The CDR3 has 15 amino acids. CDR3 sequence (DNA): TGTGCCAGCAGCCTTCACTCGAGGGGGAATGATGAGCAGTTCTTC. It is translated as CASSLHSRGNDEQFF.

V usage is TRBV29-1 and J usage is TRBJ1-2, with 8 bases aligning to TRBD1. In germline, CDR1 is SQVTM, CDR2 ANQGSEA. V dropped 7 bases and J dropped 4; count of bases not matched to a gene: 5. CDR3 length: 12 residues. The CDR3 loop is CSGGTGPYGYTF. The DNA for the CDR3 is TGCAGCGGCGGGACAGGACCCTATGGCTACACCTTC.

The chain carries TRBV5-5 and TRBJ2-1; D tentatively fits TRBD1 or TRBD2 (5 bases each). The ends were cut back, 4 bases at V and 12 bases at J, with 14 bases in the middle. In germline, CDR1 is SGHKS, CDR2 YYEKEE (reference sequence). The CDR3 loop spans 12 amino acids. CDR3 DNA sequence: TGTGCCAGCAGCCCCTCTGGGGGTGCGCAGTTCTTC. Its translation is CASSPSGGAQFF.

The rearrangement uses TRBV5-1 and TRBJ1-4, with 8 bases fitting TRBD1. CDR1 SGHRS and CDR2 YFSETQ come from the germline V gene. The CDR3 extends over 17 amino acids. V lost 2 bases, J lost 0 bases, and 6 bases stayed unmatched. In DNA form, the CDR3 reads TGCGCCAGCAGCTTTGGGACAGGCCATGCAACTAATGAAAAACTGTTTTTT. This codes for CASSFGTGHATNEKLFF.